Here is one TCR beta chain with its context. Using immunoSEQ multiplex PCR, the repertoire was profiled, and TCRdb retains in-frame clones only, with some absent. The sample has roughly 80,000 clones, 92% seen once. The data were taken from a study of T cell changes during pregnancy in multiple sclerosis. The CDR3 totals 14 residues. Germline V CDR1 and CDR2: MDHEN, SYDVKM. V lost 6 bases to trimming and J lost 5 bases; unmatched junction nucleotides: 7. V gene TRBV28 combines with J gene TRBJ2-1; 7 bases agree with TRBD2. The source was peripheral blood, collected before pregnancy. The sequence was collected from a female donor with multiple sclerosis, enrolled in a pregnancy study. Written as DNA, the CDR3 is TGTGCCAGCAGCGGTCACGGGAGGAACAATGAGCAGTTCTTC. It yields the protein CASSGHGRNNEQFF. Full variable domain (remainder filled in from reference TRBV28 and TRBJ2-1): DVKVTQSSRYLVKRTGEKVFLECVQDMDHENMFWYRQDPGLGLRLIYFSYDVKMKEKGDIPEGYSVSREKKERFSLILESASTNQTSMYLCASSGHGRNNEQFFGPGTRLTVL.